This T cell receptor beta chain was observed in a study of monozygotic twins with inflammatory bowel disease. This CDR3 is 16 amino acids long. The germline V gene has CDR1 MDHEN and CDR2 SYDVKM. About this clonotype itself: No antigen is known for it.

Generation of cDNA took place in eight separate reactions per sample. Template-switch reactions added UMIs with a 6-nucleotide sample barcode. Both TCRalpha and TCRbeta cDNA were subjected to two nested PCRs lasting roughly 16 and 10 cycles. TCRdb reprocessed the 5' RACE reads and stores each CDR3 protein as one record, lacking DNA. This table holds 420,000 or so distinct CDR3 sequences. Findings and limits, study-wide: The analysis yielded no support for one strong signal or clonotype associated with IBD.

The sequencing sample was made of blood. The source of this sequence is a human donor with ulcerative colitis or Crohn's disease, or a healthy co-twin of an affected twin (not recorded which). The rearrangement uses TRBV28 and TRBJ2-7; TCRdb's D gene call, TRBD2, goes unchecked for lack of DNA. CDR3 sequence: CASTPMRAGGSYEQYF.